This T cell receptor beta chain was identified during a study of cytomegalovirus exposure and HLA in healthy donors. Study in general: Earlier findings included 117 million unique TCR beta sequences obtained from 170 million or so T cells. The study, taken as a whole, reports: It was reported that TCR beta sequences correctly inferred the HLA-A and HLA-B alleles for most subjects.

The PCR used 60 Vbeta and 13 Jbeta primers. Here immunoSEQ multiplex PCR was the method, and the copy in TCRdb shows in-frame clones only, minus some. The sample shows under 150,000 clones, roughly 83% of them seen only once. A word on this clone: Its antigen is not known.

The specimen sequenced was PBMCs. The TCR comes from a girl between 2 and 10 years old in good health and CMV-seronegative.

This chain's CDR3 is CASRAGQGLGEQFF. The CDR3 DNA reads TGTGCCAGCCGGGCGGGACAGGGGTTGGGTGAGCAGTTCTTC. This chain links TRBV2 with TRBJ2-1; 10 bases fit TRBD1. With 8 bases clipped from V and 9 bases from J, the junction kept 10 bases outside the gene matches. Germline V gene lookup returns CDR1 SNHLY and CDR2 FYNNEI. There are 14 residues in the CDR3.